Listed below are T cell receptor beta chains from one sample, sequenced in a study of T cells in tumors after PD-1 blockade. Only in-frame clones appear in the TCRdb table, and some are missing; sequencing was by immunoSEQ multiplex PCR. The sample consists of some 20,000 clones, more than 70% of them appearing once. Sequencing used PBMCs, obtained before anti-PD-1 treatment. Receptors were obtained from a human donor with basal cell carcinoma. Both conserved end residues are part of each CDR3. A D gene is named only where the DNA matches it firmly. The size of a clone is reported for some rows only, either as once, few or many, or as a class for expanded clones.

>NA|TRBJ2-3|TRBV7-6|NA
CASSSRLDTDTQYF
TGTGCCAGCAGCTCCCGCCTGGACACAGATACGCAGTATTTT
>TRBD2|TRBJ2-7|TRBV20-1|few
CSASHSGGSTYEQYF
TGCAGTGCTAGTCATAGCGGGGGTTCTACCTACGAGCAGTACTTC
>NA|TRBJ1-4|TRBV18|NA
CASSPTNEKLFF
TGTGCCAGCTCACCCACTAATGAAAAACTGTTTTTT
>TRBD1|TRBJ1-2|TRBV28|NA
CASSSPGQGVRGYTF
TGTGCCAGCAGTTCACCGGGACAGGGGGTTCGGGGCTACACCTTC
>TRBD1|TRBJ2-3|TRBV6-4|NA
CASSDGQEPTDTQYF
TGTGCCAGCAGTGACGGACAGGAACCCACAGATACGCAGTATTTT
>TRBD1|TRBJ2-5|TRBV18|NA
CASSRTGQETQYF
TGTGCCAGCTCGAGGACAGGCCAAGAGACCCAGTACTTC
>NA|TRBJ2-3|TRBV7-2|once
CASAGRGTDTQYF
TGTGCCAGCGCCGGACGTGGCACAGATACGCAGTATTTT
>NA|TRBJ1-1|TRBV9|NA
CASSLQPDTEAFF
TGTGCCAGCAGCCTCCAACCGGACACTGAAGCTTTCTTT
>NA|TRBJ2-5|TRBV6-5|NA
CASTRTGAWETQYF
TGTGCCAGCACCCGGACGGGGGCTTGGGAGACCCAGTACTTC
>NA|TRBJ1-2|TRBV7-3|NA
CASSRDSNYGYTF
TGTGCCAGCAGCCGAGACAGTAACTATGGCTACACCTTC
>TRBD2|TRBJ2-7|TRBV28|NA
CASSPPRGGVPYEQYF
TGTGCCAGCAGCCCTCCCCGCGGGGGGGTTCCCTACGAGCAGTACTTC
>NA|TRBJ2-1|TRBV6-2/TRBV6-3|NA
CASSYRSASGPGGGTYNEQFF
TGTGCCAGCAGTTACAGGTCGGCTAGCGGACCTGGGGGGGGCACCTACAATGAGCAGTTCTTC
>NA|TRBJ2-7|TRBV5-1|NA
CASSSPAGQYF
TGCGCCAGCAGCTCCCCAGCGGGGCAGTACTTC
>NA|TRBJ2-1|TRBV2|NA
CPSCYGGARVGSSYNEQFF
TGTCCCAGCTGTTATGGGGGGGCGCGGGTGGGGAGCTCCTACAATGAGCAGTTCTTC
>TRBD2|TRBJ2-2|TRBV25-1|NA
CARSGTSGGAGTGELFF
TGTGCCCGCAGTGGGACTAGCGGGGGGGCGGGCACCGGGGAGCTGTTTTTT
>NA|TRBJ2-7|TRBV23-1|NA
CASSRGLTQYEQYF
TGCGCCAGCAGTCGGGGCCTAACGCAATACGAGCAGTACTTC
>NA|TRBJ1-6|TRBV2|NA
CASSGLRRNSPLHF
TGTGCCAGCAGTGGGCTACGGAGAAATTCACCCCTCCACTTT
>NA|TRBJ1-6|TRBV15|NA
CATSRTAEDLSPLHF
TGTGCCACCAGCAGGACCGCGGAAGATCTTTCACCCCTCCACTTT
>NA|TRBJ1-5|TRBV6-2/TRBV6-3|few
CASSTQWQTYDPQHF
TGTGCCAGCAGTACCCAATGGCAAACGTACGATCCCCAGCATTTT
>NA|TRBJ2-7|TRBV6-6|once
CASRGVRRNTYEQYF
TGTGCCAGCAGGGGCGTACGGCGGAATACCTACGAGCAGTACTTC
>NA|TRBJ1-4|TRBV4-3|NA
CASSQVVGEKLFF
TGCGCCAGCAGCCAGGTAGTCGGGGAAAAACTGTTTTTT
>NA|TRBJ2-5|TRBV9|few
CASSVPKGLQETAQYF
TGTGCCAGCAGCGTCCCTAAGGGTTTACAAGAGACGGCCCAGTACTTC
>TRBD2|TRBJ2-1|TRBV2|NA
CPPCDGGARVGSSYNEQFF
TGTCCCCCCTGTGACGGGGGGGCGCGGGTGGGGAGCTCCTACAATGAGCAGTTCTTC
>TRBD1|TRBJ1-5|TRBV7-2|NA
CASSARQGRDQPQHF
TGTGCCAGCAGCGCCCGACAGGGAAGGGATCAGCCCCAGCATTTT
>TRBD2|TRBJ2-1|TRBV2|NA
CAPSDGGAGAGSSYNEQFF
TGTGCCCCCAGTGACGGGGGGGCGGGGGCGGGGAGCTCCTACAATGAGCAGTTCTTC
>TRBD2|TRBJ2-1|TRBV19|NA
CASRLQGGVPTYNEQFF
TGTGCCAGTAGACTTCAGGGAGGGGTCCCCACCTACAATGAGCAGTTCTTC
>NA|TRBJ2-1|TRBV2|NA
CASREGGARAGSSYNEQFF
TGTGCCAGCCGTGAAGGGGGGGCGCGGGCGGGGAGCTCCTACAATGAGCAGTTCTTC
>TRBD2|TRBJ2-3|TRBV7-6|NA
CASSANSGGPDTQYF
TGTGCCAGCAGCGCGAATAGCGGGGGCCCAGATACGCAGTATTTT